The 8 T cell receptor beta chains given below trace back to one sample, sequenced in a study of control samples from healthy donors and cancer patients. Produced via immunoSEQ multiplex PCR; TCRdb's table is partial and in-frame only. This table holds some 130,000 clones, over 80% found once. Sequenced input: blood. These receptors were obtained from a woman in her fifties or sixties in good health.

The CDR3 region is CASNPGQGLYEQYF. As DNA, the CDR3 is TGTGCCAGCAACCCTGGACAGGGACTCTACGAGCAGTACTTC. The J gene is TRBJ2-7, the V gene TRBV2, with TRBD1 matching over 8 bases. Per germline, CDR1 SNHLY and CDR2 FYNNEI. The CDR3 runs to 14 residues. The J segment lost 3 bases and the V segment lost 7 bases, leaving 8 bases of the junction unmatched.

The rearrangement links TRBV13 to TRBJ2-1; 7 nucleotides agree with TRBD2. Germline CDR1 and CDR2: PRHDT and FYEKMQ (reference sequence). CDR3 size: 14 residues. The V and J ends lost 4 bases and 4 bases, in that order; junction bases with no gene match: 4. CDR3 sequence: CASSSSGNYNEQFF. The CDR3 DNA reads as TGTGCCAGCAGCTCTAGCGGCAATTACAATGAGCAGTTCTTC.

The rearrangement uses TRBV6-5 and TRBJ1-2; TRBD1 might be the D (6 bases). Deletions cut 6 bases from V and 2 bases from J, with 13 bases between. Germline CDR1 reads MNHEY; CDR2 reads SVGAGI. This CDR3 has 14 residues. The DNA of the CDR3 is TGTGCCAGCAGGCGGAGGGGACAAAACTATGGCTACACCTTC. The encoded protein is CASRRRGQNYGYTF.

The CDR3 spells CATTPRGGTEAFF. The CDR3 region has the DNA TGTGCCACTACTCCGAGGGGGGGGACTGAAGCTTTCTTT. This chain joins TRBV10-3 and TRBJ1-1; D possibly corresponds to TRBD1 (6 bases). V dropped 10 bases and J dropped 5 bases, with 17 bases sitting between them. Germline V gives CDR1 ENHRY, CDR2 SYGVKD. CDR3 size: 13 residues.

This clone was counted between two and nine times. The V gene is TRBV20-1, the J gene TRBJ1-3, with D maybe TRBD1 (5 bases). Germline-derived CDR1 and CDR2 are DFQATT and SNEGSKA (reference sequence). The CDR3 consists of 11 residues. V lost 6 bases, J lost 6 bases, and 9 bases lay in between. The CDR3 is CSAIRENTIYF. In DNA, the CDR3 is TGCAGTGCAATCAGGGAAAACACCATATATTTT.

The chain recombines TRBV5-1 with TRBJ2-5; TRBD1 agrees at 7 bases. CDR1 SGHRS and CDR2 YFSETQ come from the germline V gene. The CDR3 contains 15 residues. Trimming took 5 bases from V and 5 from J; bases not matched to a gene: 12. CDR3 sequence: CASSQNLGGAETQYF. The DNA for the CDR3 is TGCGCCAGCAGTCAAAACCTAGGGGGCGCGGAGACCCAGTACTTC.

The J gene is TRBJ1-2, the V gene TRBV9, with TRBD1 as a possible D gene (6 bases). Germline lookup yields CDR1 SGDLS and CDR2 YYNGEE. The CDR3 consists of 17 residues. V was trimmed by 2 bases and J by 2 bases, leaving 19 bases between them. DNA for the CDR3: TGTGCCAGCAGCGTGTCCCAGGGGTTGAGTTCCAACTATGGCTACACCTTC. This translates into CASSVSQGLSSNYGYTF.

This rearrangement joins TRBV20-1 to TRBJ2-5, with 11 nucleotides matching TRBD2. The CDR3 has 16 residues. CDR1 DFQATT and CDR2 SNEGSKA come from the germline V gene (reference sequence). The V gene end was trimmed by 3 bases and the J gene end by 5 bases; junction bases not matched to a gene: 11. The CDR3 nucleotides are TGCAGTGCTAGTATGCCTAGCGGGGGGCTAGGGGAGACCCAGTACTTC. As protein: CSASMPSGGLGETQYF.